The present TCR beta chain was sequenced within a study of shared clonotypes between healthy human individuals. Each unsorted sample relied on 70 million to 90 million PBMCs as its source of genomic DNA. V was cut by 2 bases and J by 4 bases, with 6 bases left in between. The CDR3 runs 12 residues. CDR1 SNHLY and CDR2 FYNNEI come from the germline V gene. The test was conducted at deep level. The authors ran unsorted PBMC replicate PCRs on 300 ng DNA, about 31,000 T cell genomes. Using immunoSEQ multiplex PCR, the repertoire was profiled, and TCRdb retains in-frame clones only, with some absent. Of 400,000 to 600,000 clones in the sample, roughly 85% were seen once. A note on this clone: In the same sample, other DNA sequences code for this CDR3.

The gene calls are TRBV2 and TRBJ2-7; the D gene is possibly TRBD1 (5 bases). The origin of this receptor is a woman in her thirties or forties in good health. Some clones in this sample may be carry-over from other donors' samples. The sequencing input was PBMCs. The CDR3 loop is CASSESGYEQYF. The CDR3 nucleotides read TGTGCCAGCAGTGAATCAGGGTACGAGCAGTACTTC.